These 9 T cell receptor beta chains were all obtained from the same sample, sequenced in a study of T cell responses to AZD1222 COVID-19 vaccine. TCRdb's table, derived via immunoSEQ multiplex PCR, lists solely in-frame clones and lacks some. The sample yields 120,000 to 150,000 clones, less than 95% seen once. This sample comprised peripheral blood, obtained 28 days after the second dose of the MenACWY control vaccine. These receptors were collected from an adult who received the MenACWY meningococcal vaccine as a control.

The genes are TRBV28 and TRBJ1-5; D ambiguous. The CDR3 has 11 residues. The germline CDR1 and CDR2 sequences are MDHEN and SYDVKM. V lost 6 bases, J lost 9 bases, and 9 bases lay in between. The CDR3 region is CASSPQSPQHF. As DNA, the CDR3 is TGTGCCAGCAGCCCCCAATCGCCCCAGCATTTT.

V usage is TRBV2 and J usage is TRBJ2-2, with D perhaps assigned TRBD1 or TRBD2 (5 bases each). Trimming removed 4 bases at V and 7 bases at J, with 10 bases between. Germline V gene lookup returns CDR1 SNHLY and CDR2 FYNNEI. The CDR3 covers 13 residues. This CDR3 reads CASSVEGHGELFF. The CDR3 nucleotides are TGTGCCAGCAGTGTCGAGGGGCACGGGGAGCTGTTTTTT.

The V gene is TRBV20-1, the J gene TRBJ1-2; no clear D gene. Trimming pared 3 bases from V and 5 bases from J, leaving 7 bases between. The CDR3 is 11 residues long. CDR1 and CDR2 (germline): DFQATT, SNEGSKA (reference sequence). The DNA of the CDR3 is TGCAGTGCTAGGCCAAGTTATGGCTACACCTTC. It yields the protein CSARPSYGYTF.

This chain connects TRBV9 to TRBJ2-1; D unresolved. This CDR3 is built from 16 residues. Germline V gene lookup returns CDR1 SGDLS and CDR2 YYNGEE. Trimming took off 4 bases at V and 5 bases at J, with 19 bases between the two ends. The CDR3 sequence: CASSPDPRGVDNEQFF. CDR3 DNA: TGTGCCAGCAGCCCGGACCCCCGAGGAGTGGACAATGAGCAGTTCTTC.

The gene calls are TRBV7-8 and TRBJ2-7; 11 positions agree with TRBD1. CDR1 SGHVS and CDR2 FQNEAQ come from the germline V gene. With V trimmed by 8 bases and J by 5 bases, 11 bases remained unmatched. CDR3 length: 15 amino acids. Here the CDR3 DNA reads TGTGCCAGCGGGCGGACAGGGGGCTTTTATAACGAGCAGTACTTC. Its protein is CASGRTGGFYNEQYF.

This clone was observed a single time. This chain links TRBV5-1 with TRBJ2-7; 13 bases line up with TRBD2. Per the germline V gene, CDR1 is SGHRS and CDR2 is YFSETQ. The CDR3 runs to 15 residues. Trimming cost V 4 bases and J 6 bases; bases outside gene matches: 7. CDR3 DNA: TGCGCCAGCAGCCAAGGACTAGCGGGAGTTAGCGAGCAGTACTTC. Residues: CASSQGLAGVSEQYF.

V is TRBV7-6 and J is TRBJ1-3; the D is unclear. The CDR3 has 17 residues. Per the germline V gene, CDR1 is SGHVS and CDR2 is FNYEAQ. V was trimmed by 0 bases and J by 0 bases, leaving 12 bases between them. This CDR3 is CASSLAGGRPSGNTIYF. The DNA of the CDR3 is TGTGCCAGCAGCTTAGCGGGTGGCAGACCCTCTGGAAACACCATATATTTT.

The rearrangement links TRBV2 to TRBJ2-2; D is unresolved. Germline lookup yields CDR1 SNHLY and CDR2 FYNNEI. V was cut by 6 bases and J by 2 bases, with 7 bases left in between. This CDR3 contains 13 residues. CDR3 sequence reads: CASRLENTGELFF. For the CDR3, the DNA is TGTGCCAGCAGACTCGAAAACACCGGGGAGCTGTTTTTT.

The V and J genes are TRBV2 and TRBJ1-6; 9 bases align to TRBD1. This CDR3 has 15 residues. Germline V CDR1 and CDR2: SNHLY, FYNNEI. Germline trimming cut 8 bases from V and 7 bases from J; bases unmatched to any gene: 9. The CDR3 DNA reads as TGTGCCAGCTCCGGGACAGGGATGAAAAATTCACCCCTCCACTTT. Its translation: CASSGTGMKNSPLHF.